This TCR beta chain was retrieved from a study of blood T cell repertoires in COVID-19. The overall study: Samples taken during acute and convalescent COVID-19 were collected in the United States, Italy and Spain.

The CDR3 spans 15 residues. Trimming cost V 4 bases and J 4 bases; bases outside gene matches: 6. Germline CDR1 SGHNT, CDR2 YYREEE (reference sequence). As processed by the authors: Scientists estimated how many nucleated cells there were by amplifying reference gene primers. The protocol was immunoSEQ multiplex PCR, while the TCRdb copy is restricted to in-frame clones and leaves out a portion. V and J calls and clone size come straight from that table; D and trimming were deduced from the DNA. The table records fewer than 350,000 clones, 70% to 90% of them present only once. The specimen sequenced was peripheral blood. This sequence joins TRBV5-4 and TRBJ2-7; TRBD1 matches at 12 bases. The clonotype comes from a man between 18 and 29 years old with active or convalescent COVID-19. The CDR3 protein is CASSQTGQGAYEQYF. CDR3 in DNA: TGTGCCAGCAGCCAGACGGGACAGGGGGCTTACGAGCAGTACTTC.